This T cell receptor (beta chain) was profiled in a study of T cell changes during pregnancy in multiple sclerosis. Per the germline V gene, CDR1 is SGHRS and CDR2 is YFSETQ. The CDR3 covers 14 residues. The J segment lost 5 bases and the V segment lost 3 bases, leaving 7 bases of the junction unmatched. TCRdb's table, derived via immunoSEQ multiplex PCR, lists solely in-frame clones and lacks some. The sample has approximately 69,000 clones, around 94% seen once. The receptor was derived from a female donor in good health, enrolled as a control in a pregnancy study. The sample here was peripheral blood, taken in the second trimester of pregnancy. The gene calls are TRBV5-1 and TRBJ2-5; 7 nucleotides align to TRBD2. The CDR3 bases are TGCGCCAGCAGCTGGGGGAGGGTCGGGGAGACCCAGTACTTC. Its protein is CASSWGRVGETQYF.